This TCR beta chain stems from a study of blood T cell repertoires in COVID-19. Overall study: Some COVID-19 samples were acute and others convalescent; all came from the United States, Italy and Spain.

There are 14 residues in the CDR3. Trimming left V 0 bases short and J 0 bases short, with 6 bases between. From germline, CDR1 is MNHEY and CDR2 SVGAGI. Authors' data handling: Amplification from reference gene primers served as the basis for estimated nucleated cell counts. Assay used: immunoSEQ multiplex PCR; TCRdb lists only in-frame clones, some missing. The V and J calls and clone size were taken over from that table, and D and trimming were inferred from the DNA. This sample has more than 85,000 clones; 80% to 95% occur once, and the top ten carry around 5.7%. Concerning this clone itself: Other DNA sequences in the sample encode the same CDR3.

This TCR came from an older man with acute or convalescent COVID-19. The chain has TRBV6-5 and TRBJ2-7; D is unresolved. Sequences were obtained from peripheral blood. CDR3 bases: TGTGCCAGCAGTTACTCGGGCCGCTCCTACGAGCAGTACTTC. Its protein product is CASSYSGRSYEQYF.